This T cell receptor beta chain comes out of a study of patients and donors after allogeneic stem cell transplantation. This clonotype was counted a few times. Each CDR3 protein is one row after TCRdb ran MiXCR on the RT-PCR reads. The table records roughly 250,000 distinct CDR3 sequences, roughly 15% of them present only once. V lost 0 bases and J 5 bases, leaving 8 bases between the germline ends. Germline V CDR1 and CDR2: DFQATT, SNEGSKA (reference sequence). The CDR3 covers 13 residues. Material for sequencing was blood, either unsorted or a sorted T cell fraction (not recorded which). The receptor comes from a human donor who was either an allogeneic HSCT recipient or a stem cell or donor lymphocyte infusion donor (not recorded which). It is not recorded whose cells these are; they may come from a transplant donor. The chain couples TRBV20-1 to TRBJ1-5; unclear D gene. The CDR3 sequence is CSARDQEYQPQHF. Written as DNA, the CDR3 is TGCAGTGCTAGAGATCAGGAATATCAGCCCCAGCATTTT.